This T cell receptor beta chain is drawn from a study of radiation and T cells in renal cell carcinoma. Method: immunoSEQ multiplex PCR; TCRdb's copy keeps in-frame clones and lacks some. The sample yields roughly 9,000 clones, about three fifths seen once. Specified treatment: 15 Gy SBRT to primary tumor, nephrectomy 4 weeks later. This TCR was sampled from a man aged 55 to 69 with renal cell carcinoma. The specimen was tumor tissue, collected from a patient whose treatment included radiotherapy and nephrectomy.

CDR3 nucleotide sequence: TGTGCCAGCGTGGGGGAGGGGGCCTCCTATGGCTACACCTTC. It translates to CASVGEGASYGYTF. J is TRBJ1-2 and V is TRBV6-6; 7 nucleotides line up with TRBD1. The germline V gene has CDR1 MNHNY and CDR2 SVGAGI (reference sequence). This CDR3 spans 14 amino acids. The ends lost 8 bases at V and 4 bases at J; junction bases unmatched: 10.